This entry concerns a single TCR beta chain. Its antigen is still unknown. The sample holds no much larger clone one base away, and base qualities are not on file. Ophthalmopathy patients had moderately to severely active disease, Clinical Activity Score of at least 3, NOSPECS grade of at least 4, and disease duration under 3 months. Patients with other autoimmune diseases, uncontrolled infections, pregnancy or lactation were excluded. Clinical symptoms, serum thyroxine, TRAb, thyroid ultrasound and orbital computed tomography were used for diagnosis. PBMCs were isolated from 7.5 to 10 ml of fresh peripheral blood by Ficoll-Paque density gradient centrifugation. Total RNA was extracted with Trizol reagent and quality-checked on an Agilent 2100 Bioanalyzer. This record comes from a study of Graves' ophthalmopathy and Graves' hyperthyroidism (dated by TCRdb to about 2018). Regarding the complete study: Peripheral blood was collected before any treatment was given, at the time of initial diagnosis. TCR beta repertoire signatures were used to distinguish Graves' ophthalmopathy from Graves' hyperthyroidism and to predict progression to ophthalmopathy. In total, around 140 blood samples were TCR-sequenced: 40 to 45 ophthalmopathy, over 70 hyperthyroidism and around 17 hyperthyroidism-to-ophthalmopathy patients. To explore V-J signatures that distinguish ophthalmopathy from hyperthyroidism, a discovery set of about 99 patients was enrolled, made up of roughly 41 with ophthalmopathy and 57 with stable hyperthyroidism. For independent validation, a separate cohort was made up of roughly 19 hyperthyroidism patients plus 17 patients who later progressed from hyperthyroidism to ophthalmopathy. In over 5 hyperthyroidism patients, the T-cell repertoire of thyroid tissue was compared with the T-cell repertoire of blood. Following sampling, methimazole starting at 30 mg daily was administered to hyperthyroidism patients, and high-dose intravenous methylprednisolone was administered to ophthalmopathy patients. Study-wide findings and limitations: In validation, the model predicted ophthalmopathy progression with 55% to 71% sensitivity and less than 80% specificity; about a dozen predicted patients were CT-confirmed with GO in a median of roughly 6.8 months. Most of the expanded thyroid clonotypes with a frequency above 0.001 were also detected in blood, and it was suggested that the thyroid immune response may be reflected by blood repertoires. The 13-signature model separated ophthalmopathy from stable hyperthyroidism with roughly 90% sensitivity and around 84% specificity in cross-validation, and 80%/75% in the test set. Sample size was not statistically predetermined, and group allocation was not concealed from the investigators.

For repertoire sequencing, TCR beta CDR3 regions were amplified from RNA transcripts. A first-round RT-PCR used HTBI primers with the Qiagen OneStep RT-PCR kit, followed by a second-round multiplex PCR, size selection and purification. Libraries were sequenced paired-end with 100 bp reads on an Illumina HiSeq2000. Processing in the source paper ran as follows. SOAPnuke was used to process the reads, removing any read that contained adapters or uncalled bases, had a mean Phred below 15, or lacked an exact match to the constant primer or identifier. COPE v1.2.5 was used to merge the high-quality paired reads. Each unique nucleotide sequence was defined as a clonotype, and clonotypes were aligned to IMGT TRB V, D and J references with MiTCR v1.1. The analysis was limited to V-J combinations with a frequency above 0.0001, which together covered 99% to 99.2% of the repertoires. A TCR clonal expansion and chaos score per V-J combination was defined as the ratio of F50 clonal expansion to chaos observed in the TCRdist matrix. Features were reduced by Welch's t-statistics and random forest to 10 to 15 V-J combinations, which fed a naive Bayes classifier. The Morisita-Horn index was used to measure how similar the thyroid and blood repertoires were. The raw public reads went through TCRdb reprocessing: fastp at Q25, MiXCR clone calling, in-frame beta chains kept. Under each unique CDR3 protein, matching rows form one entry showing the most common genes and DNA. In this record, the V and J calls reflect TCRdb's handling and not the investigators' own analysis. Here the sample has 650,000 to 900,000 distinct CDR3 sequences; approximately 40% occur a single time. The top ten clonotypes cover 40% to 45% of the sample.

This clonotype was sampled from an adult man with Graves' ophthalmopathy. Sequenced input: peripheral blood.

The sequenced DNA: TGTGCCACCAGCATCCCAGGAGGACTAGCATACAATGAGCAGTTCTTC. Protein translation: CATSIPGGLAYNEQFF. This receptor chain uses TRBV15 and TRBJ2-1; 8 middle bases align to TRBD2. V ends up 4 bases short and J 4 bases short, with an unmatched junction base count of 9. CDR1 is given as LNHNV and CDR2 as YYDKDF, both from the germline V gene (reference sequence). The CDR3 spans 16 residues, from the cysteine through the phenylalanine. The entry retains the CDR3 DNA only, 48 bases that are in frame from base 1.